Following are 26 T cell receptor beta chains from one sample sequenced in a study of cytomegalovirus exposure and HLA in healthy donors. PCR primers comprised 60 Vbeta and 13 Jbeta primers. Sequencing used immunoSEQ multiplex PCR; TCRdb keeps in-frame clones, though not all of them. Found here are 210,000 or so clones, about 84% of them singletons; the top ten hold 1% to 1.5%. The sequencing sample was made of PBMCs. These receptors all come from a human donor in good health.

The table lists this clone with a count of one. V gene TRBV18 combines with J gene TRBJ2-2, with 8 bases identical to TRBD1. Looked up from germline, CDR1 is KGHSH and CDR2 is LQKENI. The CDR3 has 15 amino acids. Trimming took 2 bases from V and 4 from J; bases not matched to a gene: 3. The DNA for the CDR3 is TGTGCCAGCTCACCAGACAGGGGAGTCACCGGGGAGCTGTTTTTT. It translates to CASSPDRGVTGELFF.

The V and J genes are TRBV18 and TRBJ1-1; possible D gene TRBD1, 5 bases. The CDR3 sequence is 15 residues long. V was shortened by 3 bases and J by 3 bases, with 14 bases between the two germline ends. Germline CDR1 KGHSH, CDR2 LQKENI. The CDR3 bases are TGTGCCAGCTCACCTCGCGGGGGATCGGACACTGAAGCTTTCTTT. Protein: CASSPRGGSDTEAFF. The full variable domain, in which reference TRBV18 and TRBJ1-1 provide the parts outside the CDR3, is NAGVMQNPRHLVRRRGQEARLRCSPMKGHSHVYWYRQLPEEGLKFMVYLQKENIIDESGMPKERFSAEFPKEGPSILRIQQVVRGDSAAYFCASSPRGGSDTEAFFGQGTRLTVV.

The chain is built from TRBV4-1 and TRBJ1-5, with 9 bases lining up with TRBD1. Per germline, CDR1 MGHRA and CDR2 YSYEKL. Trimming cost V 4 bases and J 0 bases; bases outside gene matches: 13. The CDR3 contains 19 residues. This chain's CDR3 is CASSPSYTGGRGSNQPQHF. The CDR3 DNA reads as TGCGCCAGCAGCCCCTCTTATACAGGGGGCAGGGGTAGCAATCAGCCCCAGCATTTT.

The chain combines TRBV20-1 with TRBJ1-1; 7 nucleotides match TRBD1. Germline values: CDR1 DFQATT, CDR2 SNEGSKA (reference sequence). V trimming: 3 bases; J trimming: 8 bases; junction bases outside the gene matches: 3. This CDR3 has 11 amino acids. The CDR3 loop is CSARPGQEAFF. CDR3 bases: TGCAGTGCTAGGCCGGGACAGGAAGCTTTCTTT.

The chain's CDR3 is CASSRSLALSTDTQYF. The DNA for the CDR3 is TGTGCCAGCAGCCGCAGCCTAGCCCTTAGCACAGATACGCAGTATTTT. This chain links TRBV7-2 with TRBJ2-3, with D possibly TRBD2 on 5 matching bases. Germline V gene sequence: CDR1 SGHTA, CDR2 FQGNSA. The germline V and J ends were trimmed by 5 bases and 0 bases, with 15 bases remaining between them. This CDR3 is built from 16 residues.

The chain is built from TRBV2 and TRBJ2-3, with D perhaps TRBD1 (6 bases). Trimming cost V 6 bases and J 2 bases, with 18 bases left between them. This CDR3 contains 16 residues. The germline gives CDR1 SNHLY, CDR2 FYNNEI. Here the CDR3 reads CASSEQPGHPTDTQYF. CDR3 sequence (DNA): TGTGCCAGCAGCGAACAACCGGGACATCCCACAGATACGCAGTATTTT.

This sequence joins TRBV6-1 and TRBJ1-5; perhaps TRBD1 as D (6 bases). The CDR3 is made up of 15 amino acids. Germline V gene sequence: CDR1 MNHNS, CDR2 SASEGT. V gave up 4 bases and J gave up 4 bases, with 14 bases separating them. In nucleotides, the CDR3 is TGTGCCAGCAGTGCCAGCGGGACATCTAATCAGCCCCAGCATTTT. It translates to CASSASGTSNQPQHF.

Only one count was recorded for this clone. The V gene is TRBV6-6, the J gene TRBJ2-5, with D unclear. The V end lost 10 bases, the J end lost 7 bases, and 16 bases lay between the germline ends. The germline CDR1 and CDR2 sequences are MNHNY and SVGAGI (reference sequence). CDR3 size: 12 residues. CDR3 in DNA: TGTGCCACCGCGCGACCGACTGGGACCCAGTACTTC. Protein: CATARPTGTQYF.

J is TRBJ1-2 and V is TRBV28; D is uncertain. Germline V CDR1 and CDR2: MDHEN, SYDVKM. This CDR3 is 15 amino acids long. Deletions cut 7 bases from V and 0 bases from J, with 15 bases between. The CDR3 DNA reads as TGTGCCAGCACCAGAGCAGGCAGTTCTAACTATGGCTACACCTTC. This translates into CASTRAGSSNYGYTF.

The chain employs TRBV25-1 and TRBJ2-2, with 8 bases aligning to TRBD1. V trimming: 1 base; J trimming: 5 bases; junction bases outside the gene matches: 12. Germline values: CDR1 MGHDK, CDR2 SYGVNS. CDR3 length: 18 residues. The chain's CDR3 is CASSELWAGGTRTGELFF. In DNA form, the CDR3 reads TGTGCCAGCAGTGAATTGTGGGCAGGGGGCACGAGAACCGGGGAGCTGTTTTTT.

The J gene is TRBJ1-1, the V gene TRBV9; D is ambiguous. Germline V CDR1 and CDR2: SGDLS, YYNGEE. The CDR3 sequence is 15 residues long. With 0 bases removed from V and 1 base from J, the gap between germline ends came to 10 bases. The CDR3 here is CASSVGRVPNTEAFF. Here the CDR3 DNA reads TGTGCCAGCAGCGTAGGACGGGTTCCGAACACTGAAGCTTTCTTT.

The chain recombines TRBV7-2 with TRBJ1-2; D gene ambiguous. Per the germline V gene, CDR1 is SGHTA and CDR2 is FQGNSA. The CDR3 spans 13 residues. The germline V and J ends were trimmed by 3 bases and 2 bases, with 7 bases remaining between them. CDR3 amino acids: CASSFTPNYGYTF. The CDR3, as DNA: TGTGCCAGCAGCTTTACACCAAACTATGGCTACACCTTC.

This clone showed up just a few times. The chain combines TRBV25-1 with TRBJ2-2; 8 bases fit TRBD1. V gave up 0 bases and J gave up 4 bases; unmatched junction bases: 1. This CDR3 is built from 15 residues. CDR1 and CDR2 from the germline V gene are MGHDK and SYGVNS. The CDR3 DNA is TGTGCCAGCAGTGAATATCAGGGGGCCACCGGGGAGCTGTTTTTT. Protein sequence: CASSEYQGATGELFF. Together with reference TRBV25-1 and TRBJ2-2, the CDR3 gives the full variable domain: EADIYQTPRYLVIGTGKKITLECSQTMGHDKMYWYQQDPGMELHLIHYSYGVNSTEKGDLSSESTVSRIRTEHFPLTLESARPSHTSQYLCASSEYQGATGELFFGEGSRLTVL.

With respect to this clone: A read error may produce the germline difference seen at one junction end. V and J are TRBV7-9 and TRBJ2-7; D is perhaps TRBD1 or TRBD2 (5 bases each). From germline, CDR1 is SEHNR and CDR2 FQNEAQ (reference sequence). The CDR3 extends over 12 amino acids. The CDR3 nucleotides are TGTTCCAGCAGCTTAGCAGGGAGCGAGCAGTACTTC. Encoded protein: CSSSLAGSEQYF.

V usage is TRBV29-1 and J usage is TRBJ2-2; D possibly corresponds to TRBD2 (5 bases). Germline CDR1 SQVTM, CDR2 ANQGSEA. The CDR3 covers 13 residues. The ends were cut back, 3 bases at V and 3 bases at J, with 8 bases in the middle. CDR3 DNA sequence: TGCAGCGTTGATTTCGGGGACACCGGGGAGCTGTTTTTT. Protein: CSVDFGDTGELFF.

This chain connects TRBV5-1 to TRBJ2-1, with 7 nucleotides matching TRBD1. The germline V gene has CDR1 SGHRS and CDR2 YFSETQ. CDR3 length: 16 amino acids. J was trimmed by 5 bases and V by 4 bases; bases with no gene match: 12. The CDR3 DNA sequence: TGCGCCAGCAGCCCTGACCCGGGACAGCCTAACAATGAGCAGTTCTTC. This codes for CASSPDPGQPNNEQFF.

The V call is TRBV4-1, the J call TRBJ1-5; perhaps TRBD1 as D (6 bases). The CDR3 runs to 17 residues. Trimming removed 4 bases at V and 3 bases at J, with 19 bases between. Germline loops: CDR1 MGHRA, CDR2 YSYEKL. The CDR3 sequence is CASSPTRQATDNQPQHF. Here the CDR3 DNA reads TGCGCCAGCAGCCCAACTCGACAGGCCACTGACAATCAGCCCCAGCATTTT.

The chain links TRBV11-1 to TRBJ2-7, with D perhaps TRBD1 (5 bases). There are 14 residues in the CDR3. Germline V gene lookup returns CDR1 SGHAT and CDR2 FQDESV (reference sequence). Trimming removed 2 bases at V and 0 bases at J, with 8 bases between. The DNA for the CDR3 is TGTGCCAGCAGCTTAAGACAGCTCTCCTACGAGCAGTACTTC. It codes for CASSLRQLSYEQYF.

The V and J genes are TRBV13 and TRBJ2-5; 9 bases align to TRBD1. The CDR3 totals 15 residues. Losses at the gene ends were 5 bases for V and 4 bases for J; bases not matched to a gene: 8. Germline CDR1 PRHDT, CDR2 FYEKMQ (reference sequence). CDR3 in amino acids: CASSKGQGRPETQYF. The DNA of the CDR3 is TGTGCCAGCAGCAAGGGACAGGGAAGACCAGAGACCCAGTACTTC.

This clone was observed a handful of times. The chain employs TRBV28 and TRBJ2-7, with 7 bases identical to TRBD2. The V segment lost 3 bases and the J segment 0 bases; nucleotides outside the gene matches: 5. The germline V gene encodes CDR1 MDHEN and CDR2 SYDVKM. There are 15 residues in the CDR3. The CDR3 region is CASSLGGSFSYEQYF. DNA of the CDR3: TGTGCCAGCAGTTTGGGCGGGAGTTTCTCCTACGAGCAGTACTTC.

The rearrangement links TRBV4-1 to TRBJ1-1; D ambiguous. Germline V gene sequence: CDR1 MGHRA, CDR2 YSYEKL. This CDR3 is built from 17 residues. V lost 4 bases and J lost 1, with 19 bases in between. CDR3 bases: TGCGCCAGCAGCCGCACTACGTCAGGAGGGCGGAACACTGAAGCTTTCTTT. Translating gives CASSRTTSGGRNTEAFF.

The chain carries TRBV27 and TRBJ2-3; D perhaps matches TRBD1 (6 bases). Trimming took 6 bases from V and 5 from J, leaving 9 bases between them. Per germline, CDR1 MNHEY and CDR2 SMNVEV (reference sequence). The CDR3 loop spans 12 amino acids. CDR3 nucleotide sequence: TGTGCCAGCAGGCCGGGACAAGATACGCAGTATTTT. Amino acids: CASRPGQDTQYF.

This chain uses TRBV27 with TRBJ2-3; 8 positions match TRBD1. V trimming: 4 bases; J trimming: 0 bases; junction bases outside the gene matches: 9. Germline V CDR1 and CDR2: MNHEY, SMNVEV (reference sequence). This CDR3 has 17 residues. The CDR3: CASSSPTGALSTDTQYF. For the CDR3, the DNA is TGTGCCAGCAGTTCGCCGACAGGGGCCCTTAGCACAGATACGCAGTATTTT.

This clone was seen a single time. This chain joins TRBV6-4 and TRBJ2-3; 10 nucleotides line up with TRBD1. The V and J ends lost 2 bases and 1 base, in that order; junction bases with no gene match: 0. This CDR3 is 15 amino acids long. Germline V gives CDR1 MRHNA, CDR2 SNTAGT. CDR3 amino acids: CASSDGTGGTDTQYF. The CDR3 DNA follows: TGTGCCAGCAGTGACGGGACAGGGGGCACAGATACGCAGTATTTT.

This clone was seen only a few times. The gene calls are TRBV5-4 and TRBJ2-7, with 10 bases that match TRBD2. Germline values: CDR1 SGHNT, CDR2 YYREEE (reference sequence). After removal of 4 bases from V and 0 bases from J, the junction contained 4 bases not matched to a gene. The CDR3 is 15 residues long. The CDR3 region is CASSRTSGLSYEQYF. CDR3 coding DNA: TGTGCCAGCAGCCGGACTAGCGGACTCTCCTACGAGCAGTACTTC.

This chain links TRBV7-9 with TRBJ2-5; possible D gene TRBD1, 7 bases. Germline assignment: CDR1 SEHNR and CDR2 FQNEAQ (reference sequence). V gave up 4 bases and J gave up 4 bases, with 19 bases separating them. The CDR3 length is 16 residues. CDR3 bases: TGTGCCAGCAGCTATCTAGGGACGGAGGGGGCAGAGACCCAGTACTTC. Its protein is CASSYLGTEGAETQYF.